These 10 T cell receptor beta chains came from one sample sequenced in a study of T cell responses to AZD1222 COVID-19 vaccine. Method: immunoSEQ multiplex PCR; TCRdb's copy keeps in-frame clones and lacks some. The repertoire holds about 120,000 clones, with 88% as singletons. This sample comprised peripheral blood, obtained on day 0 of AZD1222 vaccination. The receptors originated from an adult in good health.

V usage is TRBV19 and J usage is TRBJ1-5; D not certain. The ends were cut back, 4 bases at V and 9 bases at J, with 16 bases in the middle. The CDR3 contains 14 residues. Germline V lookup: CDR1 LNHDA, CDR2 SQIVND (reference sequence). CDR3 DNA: TGTGCCAGTAGTAACCTGCGGAGTCCACGGCCCCAGCATTTT. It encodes CASSNLRSPRPQHF.

The CDR3 DNA follows: TGTGCCAGCAGCCCAGGATACAGGGGAAAAGAACATGGCTACACCTTC. As protein: CASSPGYRGKEHGYTF. J is TRBJ1-2 and V is TRBV3-1 (or the pseudogene TRBV3-2); 7 nucleotides match TRBD1. Germline values: CDR1 LGHDT, CDR2 YNNKEL (reference sequence). This CDR3 has 16 residues. Trimming at V came to 4 bases and at J to 6 bases, leaving 14 bases not matched to a gene.

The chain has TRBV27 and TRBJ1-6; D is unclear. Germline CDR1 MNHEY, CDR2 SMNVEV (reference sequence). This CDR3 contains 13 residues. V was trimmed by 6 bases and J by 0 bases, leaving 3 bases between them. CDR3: CASRDSYNSPLHF. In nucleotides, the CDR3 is TGTGCCAGCAGGGACTCCTATAATTCACCCCTCCACTTT.

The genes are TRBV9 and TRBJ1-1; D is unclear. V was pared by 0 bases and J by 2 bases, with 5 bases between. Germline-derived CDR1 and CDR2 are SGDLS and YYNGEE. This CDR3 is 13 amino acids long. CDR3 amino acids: CASSVAVNTEAFF. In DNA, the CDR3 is TGTGCCAGCAGCGTAGCAGTCAACACTGAAGCTTTCTTT.

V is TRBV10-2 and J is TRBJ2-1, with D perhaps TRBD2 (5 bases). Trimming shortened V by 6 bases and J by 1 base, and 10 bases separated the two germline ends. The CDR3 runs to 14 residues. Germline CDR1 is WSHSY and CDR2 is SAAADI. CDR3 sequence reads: CASSPDLSYNEQFF. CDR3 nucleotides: TGCGCCAGCAGCCCGGACTTATCCTACAATGAGCAGTTCTTC.

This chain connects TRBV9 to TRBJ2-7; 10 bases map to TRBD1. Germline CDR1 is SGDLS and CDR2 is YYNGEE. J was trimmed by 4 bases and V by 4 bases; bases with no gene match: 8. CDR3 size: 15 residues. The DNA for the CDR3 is TGTGCCAGCAGCCCAACGGACAGGGGGATATACGAGCAGTACTTC. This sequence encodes CASSPTDRGIYEQYF.

The DNA of the CDR3 is TGTGCCAGCAGCCCCAGATCTGGAAACACCATATATTTT. Encoded protein: CASSPRSGNTIYF. V usage is TRBV7-9 and J usage is TRBJ1-3; D gene uncertain. With 5 bases removed from V and 1 base from J, the gap between germline ends came to 6 bases. CDR1 and CDR2 from the germline V gene are SEHNR and FQNEAQ (reference sequence). The CDR3 extends over 13 amino acids.

The CDR3 nucleotides read TGTGCCAGCAGGCTGGACTGGGTGGTCACTGAAGCTTTCTTT. It codes for CASRLDWVVTEAFF. V and J are TRBV6-6 and TRBJ1-1; D is unclear. Looked up from germline, CDR1 is MNHNY and CDR2 is SVGAGI (reference sequence). V was clipped by 6 bases and J by 4 bases, with 15 bases between them. This CDR3 is 14 amino acids long.

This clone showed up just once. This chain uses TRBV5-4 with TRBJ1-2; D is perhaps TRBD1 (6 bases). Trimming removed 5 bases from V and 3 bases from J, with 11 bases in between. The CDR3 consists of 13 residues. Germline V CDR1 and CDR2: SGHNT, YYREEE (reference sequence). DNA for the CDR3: TGTGCCAGCAGAGAACAGGGAGACTATGGCTACACCTTC. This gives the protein CASREQGDYGYTF.

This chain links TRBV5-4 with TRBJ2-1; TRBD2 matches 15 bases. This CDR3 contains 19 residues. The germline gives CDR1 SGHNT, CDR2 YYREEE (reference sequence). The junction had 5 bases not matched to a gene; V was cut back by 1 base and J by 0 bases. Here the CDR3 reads CASSLYGTSGRSSYNEQFF. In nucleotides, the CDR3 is TGTGCCAGCAGCTTGTACGGGACTAGCGGGAGGAGCTCCTACAATGAGCAGTTCTTC.